This T cell receptor beta chain was captured by sequencing in a study of blood T cell repertoires in COVID-19. About the study: Acute and convalescent COVID-19 specimens originated in the United States, Italy and Spain.

This clone came up once. Clones were read by immunoSEQ multiplex PCR, and TCRdb kept only the in-frame ones, dropping some. The sample includes 230,000 or so clones, roughly 84% of them seen just once. This CDR3 region has 16 residues. Germline trimming cut 4 bases from V and 5 bases from J; bases unmatched to any gene: 12. Germline CDR1 and CDR2: KGHDR and SFDVKD. Which cohort a participant joined came from the clinical history participants gave. Two negative PCRs, clearance, or symptom resolution were required of recovered Cohort 3 donors. This sequence joins TRBV24-1 and TRBJ2-5; 7 nucleotides agree with TRBD1. The clonotype originates from a man aged 50-59 years who had recovered from COVID-19. Material for sequencing was PBMCs or T cells enriched from blood (not recorded which). This CDR3 reads CATSDPVLTGRETQYF. The CDR3 DNA is TGTGCCACCAGTGACCCCGTGCTGACAGGGCGGGAGACCCAGTACTTC.